The 13 T cell receptor beta chains presented below share a single source sample, sequenced in a study of cytomegalovirus exposure and HLA in healthy donors. In the PCR, 60 Vbeta and 13 Jbeta primers were used. Only in-frame clones appear in the TCRdb table, and some are missing; sequencing was by immunoSEQ multiplex PCR. The sample consists of 160,000 or so clones, roughly 77% of them appearing once. Sequencing was done on a sample of PBMCs. Source of these receptors: a man between 18 and 29 years old in good health and CMV-seropositive.

This rearrangement joins TRBV7-2 to TRBJ1-2; D call uncertain. The CDR3 spans 14 residues. Trimming removed 1 base at V and 8 bases at J, with 14 bases between. CDR1 and CDR2 (germline): SGHTA, FQGNSA. CDR3 residues: CASSLVGTNGGYTF. The CDR3 DNA follows: TGTGCCAGCAGCTTAGTTGGCACCAACGGGGGCTACACCTTC.

The chain combines TRBV5-4 with TRBJ1-6; unclear D gene. Germline loops: CDR1 SGHNT, CDR2 YYREEE (reference sequence). The CDR3 has 15 residues. Trimming cost V 2 bases and J 6 bases, with 12 bases left between them. The CDR3 nucleotides read TGTGCCAGCAGCTTAGGCAGCAGACTTAATTCACCCCTCCACTTT. Translated, it gives CASSLGSRLNSPLHF.

This rearrangement joins TRBV12-5 to TRBJ1-1; 9 bases are shared with TRBD1. CDR1 and CDR2 (germline): LGHNT, FRNRAP. The V gene end was trimmed by 2 bases and the J gene end by 4 bases; junction bases not matched to a gene: 11. CDR3 length equals 17 residues. CDR3 DNA: TGTGCTAGTGGTTTGACGAACCCAGGGACAGGGAGCACTGAAGCTTTCTTT. It is translated as CASGLTNPGTGSTEAFF.

The gene calls are TRBV2 and TRBJ1-1; a weak D match, TRBD1 (5 bases). Trimming stripped 6 bases from V and 6 bases from J, with 14 bases between. This CDR3 is 13 amino acids long. The germline CDR1 and CDR2 sequences are SNHLY and FYNNEI. CDR3 region: CASSVTQVSEAFF. CDR3 DNA sequence: TGTGCCAGCAGCGTGACACAGGTTTCTGAAGCTTTCTTT.

This clone was found a few times. The V and J genes are TRBV10-3 and TRBJ2-7; D is perhaps TRBD2 (6 bases). The germline gives CDR1 ENHRY, CDR2 SYGVKD. The CDR3 is made up of 13 amino acids. V was clipped by 8 bases and J by 3 bases, with 14 bases between them. This CDR3 is CAIRRDGYYEQYV. The CDR3 DNA follows: TGTGCCATCCGGCGGGACGGGTACTACGAGCAGTACGTC.

The chain employs TRBV30 and TRBJ2-3; possible D gene TRBD2, 7 bases. Deletions cut 2 bases from V and 6 bases from J, with 15 bases between. The germline gives CDR1 GTSNPN, CDR2 SVGIG (reference sequence). This CDR3 comprises 14 residues. The CDR3 region is CAWSMRGGADTQYF. CDR3 nucleotide sequence: TGTGCCTGGAGTATGAGGGGGGGGGCGGATACGCAGTATTTT.

CDR3 DNA: TGTGCCAGCAGCTTAGAGGGCACCTCGGGAGGCTACACCTTC. This translates into CASSLEGTSGGYTF. The J gene is TRBJ1-2, the V gene TRBV11-2; no reliable D call. The CDR3 extends over 14 amino acids. Germline values: CDR1 SGHAT, CDR2 FQNNGV. Between the trimmed V and J ends, which lost 0 bases and 8 bases, there was a span of 13 bases.

The rearrangement uses TRBV5-1 and TRBJ2-3; no definite D call. The CDR3 loop spans 15 amino acids. The V gene lost 0 bases and the J gene lost 3 bases, with 11 bases spanning the gap. Germline-derived CDR1 and CDR2 are SGHRS and YFSETQ. The CDR3 protein is CASSLVARSTDTQYF. In DNA form, the CDR3 reads TGCGCCAGCAGCTTGGTGGCTAGAAGTACAGATACGCAGTATTTT.

The chain uses TRBV6-6 and TRBJ1-4; weak D call: TRBD1 (6 bases). Germline-derived CDR1 and CDR2 are MNHNY and SVGAGI (reference sequence). The CDR3 totals 13 residues. V shed 5 bases and J shed 8 bases, with 12 bases lying between them. The CDR3 DNA sequence: TGTGCCAGCAGTAAGGGGACAAACGAAAAACTGTTTTTT. Its translation: CASSKGTNEKLFF.

This clone was found a few times. This chain joins TRBV15 and TRBJ2-3, with D possibly matching TRBD2 (6 bases). Trimming stripped 0 bases from V and 3 bases from J, with 10 bases between. This CDR3 comprises 15 residues. CDR1 LNHNV and CDR2 YYDKDF come from the germline V gene (reference sequence). The DNA for the CDR3 is TGTGCCACCAGCAGAGATCCGGGAGTGACAGATACGCAGTATTTT. Its protein is CATSRDPGVTDTQYF.

This clone was picked up a small number of times. The chain has TRBV7-9 and TRBJ2-5; 7 nucleotides agree with TRBD1. The junction had 6 bases not matched to a gene; V was cut back by 5 bases and J by 0 bases. The CDR3 is made up of 15 amino acids. Germline-derived CDR1 and CDR2 are SEHNR and FQNEAQ (reference sequence). The CDR3 is CASSRQTGNQETQYF. Written as DNA, the CDR3 is TGTGCCAGCAGCCGCCAGACAGGGAACCAAGAGACCCAGTACTTC.

The chain combines TRBV6-6 with TRBJ2-3, with a tentative D call TRBD1 (6 bases). The CDR3 totals 12 residues. The V gene's germline CDR1 is MNHNY and CDR2 SVGAGI (reference sequence). V lost 11 bases, J lost 3 bases, and 12 bases lay in between. CDR3: CAGQQGTDTQYF. CDR3 sequence (DNA): TGTGCCGGACAACAGGGAACAGATACGCAGTATTTT.

There are a few counts of this clone. The chain joins TRBV29-1 to TRBJ1-1; the D gene is possibly TRBD1 (6 bases). The germline V gene has CDR1 SQVTM and CDR2 ANQGSEA. This CDR3 is built from 13 residues. With 6 bases removed from V and 0 bases from J, the gap between germline ends came to 11 bases. For the CDR3, the DNA is TGCAGCGTCTTAGGACAGTTGAACACTGAAGCTTTCTTT. It codes for CSVLGQLNTEAFF. Using reference TRBV29-1 and TRBJ1-1 for the parts outside the CDR3, the full variable domain is SAVISQKPSRDICQRGTSLTIQCQVDSQVTMMFWYRQQPGQSLTLIATANQGSEATYESGFVIDKFPISRPNLTFSTLTVSNMSPEDSSIYLCSVLGQLNTEAFFGQGTRLTVV.